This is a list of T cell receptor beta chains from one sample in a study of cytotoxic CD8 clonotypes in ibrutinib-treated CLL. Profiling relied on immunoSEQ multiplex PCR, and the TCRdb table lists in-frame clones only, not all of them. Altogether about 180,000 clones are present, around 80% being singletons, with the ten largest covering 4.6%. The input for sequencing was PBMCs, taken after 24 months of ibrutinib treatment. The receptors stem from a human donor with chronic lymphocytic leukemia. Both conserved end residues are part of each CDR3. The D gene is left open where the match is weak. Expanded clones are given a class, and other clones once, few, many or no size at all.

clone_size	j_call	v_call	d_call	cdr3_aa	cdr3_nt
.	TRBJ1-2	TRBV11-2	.	CASSLEGQWTNYGYTF	TGTGCCAGCAGCTTAGAAGGCCAGTGGACTAACTATGGCTACACCTTC
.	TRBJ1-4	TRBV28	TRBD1	CASGSLGQGNEKLFF	TGTGCCAGCGGATCTCTTGGACAGGGCAATGAAAAACTGTTTTTT
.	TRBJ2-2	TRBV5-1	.	CASSPGLDTGELFF	TGCGCCAGCAGCCCGGGTTTGGACACCGGGGAGCTGTTTTTT
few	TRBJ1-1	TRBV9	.	CASSVFDRDVGEAFF	TGTGCCAGCAGCGTATTCGACCGGGACGTAGGTGAAGCTTTCTTT
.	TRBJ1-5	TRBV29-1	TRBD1	CSVGTGDNSNQPQHF	TGCAGCGTTGGGACAGGAGATAATAGCAATCAGCCCCAGCATTTT
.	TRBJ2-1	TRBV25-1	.	CASSRGQGPNEQFF	TGTGCCAGCAGTCGCGGCCAGGGACCCAATGAGCAGTTCTTC
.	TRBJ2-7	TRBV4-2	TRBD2	CASTTTSGSYEQYF	TGTGCCAGCACGACGACTAGCGGGAGCTACGAGCAGTACTTC
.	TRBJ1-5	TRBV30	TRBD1	CAWREQGVQPQHF	TGTGCCTGGAGGGAACAGGGGGTTCAGCCCCAGCATTTT
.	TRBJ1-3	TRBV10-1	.	CASQLYSGNTIYF	TGCGCCAGCCAGCTCTACTCTGGAAACACCATATATTTT
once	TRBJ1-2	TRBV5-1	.	CASSLGPTGGVDYGYTF	TGCGCCAGCAGCTTGGGGCCTACGGGAGGGGTCGACTATGGCTACACCTTC
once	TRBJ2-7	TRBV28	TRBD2	CASSSLAGVLYEQYF	TGTGCCAGCAGCTCTCTCGCGGGAGTTCTTTACGAGCAGTACTTC
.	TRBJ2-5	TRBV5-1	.	CASSPGLGGQETQYF	TGCGCCAGCAGCCCCGGACTAGGGGGCCAAGAGACCCAGTACTTC
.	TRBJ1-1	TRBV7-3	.	CASSLDPRGNTEAFF	TGTGCCAGCAGCTTAGACCCTCGTGGGAACACTGAAGCTTTCTTT
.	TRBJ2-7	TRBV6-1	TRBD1	CASSEEVRGLVEQYF	TGTGCCAGCAGTGAAGAGGTCAGGGGGCTTGTAGAGCAGTACTTC
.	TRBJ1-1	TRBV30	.	CAWSVGGVAFF	TGTGCCTGGAGTGTAGGGGGGGTTGCTTTCTTT
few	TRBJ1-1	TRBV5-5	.	CASRLWVNTEAFF	TGTGCCAGCAGATTATGGGTGAACACTGAAGCTTTCTTT
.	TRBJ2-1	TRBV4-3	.	CASSQEQDNEQFF	TGCGCCAGCAGCCAGGAACAGGACAATGAGCAGTTCTTC
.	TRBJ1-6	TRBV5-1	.	CASSPGTGGSPLHF	TGCGCCAGCAGCCCCGGGACTGGGGGTTCACCCCTCCACTTT
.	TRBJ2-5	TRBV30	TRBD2	CAWSVGWGGETQYF	TGTGCCTGGAGTGTAGGTTGGGGGGGGGAGACCCAGTACTTC
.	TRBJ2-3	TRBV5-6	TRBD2	CASSLSGGTQYF	TGTGCCAGCAGCTTGTCGGGGGGTACGCAGTATTTT
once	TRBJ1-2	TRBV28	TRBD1	CASLTSPGQTNYGYTF	TGTGCCAGCCTGACCTCACCGGGACAGACGAACTATGGCTACACCTTC
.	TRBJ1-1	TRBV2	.	CARSANTEAFF	TGTGCCAGGTCAGCGAACACTGAAGCTTTCTTT
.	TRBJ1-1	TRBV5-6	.	CASSSLMWGGKLNTEAFF	TGTGCCAGCAGCTCCCTGATGTGGGGGGGTAAGTTGAACACTGAAGCTTTCTTT
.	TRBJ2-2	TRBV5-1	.	CASTLRAQNTGELFF	TGCGCCAGCACCCTCCGAGCACAGAACACCGGGGAGCTGTTTTTT
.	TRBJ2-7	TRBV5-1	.	CASSYDQGKQYF	TGCGCCAGCAGCTACGACCAGGGGAAGCAGTACTTC
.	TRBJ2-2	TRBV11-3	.	CASSFGIRNTGELFF	TGTGCCAGCAGCTTCGGGATAAGGAACACCGGGGAGCTGTTTTTT
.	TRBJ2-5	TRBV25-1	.	CASSPPFGARETQYF	TGTGCCAGCAGCCCCCCGTTTGGGGCAAGGGAGACCCAGTACTTC
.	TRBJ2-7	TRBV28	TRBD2	CASRSLAGGREQYF	TGTGCCAGCAGATCCTTAGCGGGAGGGCGCGAGCAGTACTTC
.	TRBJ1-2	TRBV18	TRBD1	CASSLNRDRVNYGYTF	TGTGCCAGCTCACTAAACCGGGACAGGGTAAACTATGGCTACACCTTC
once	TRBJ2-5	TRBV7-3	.	CASSYAGVGETQYF	TGTGCCAGCAGCTACGCAGGGGTTGGAGAGACCCAGTACTTC
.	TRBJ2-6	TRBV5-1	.	CASSWGLRGTGANVLTF	TGCGCCAGCAGCTGGGGGTTGCGGGGAACTGGGGCCAACGTCCTGACTTTC
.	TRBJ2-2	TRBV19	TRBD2	CASSIGPSGRITGELFF	TGTGCCAGTAGTATAGGGCCCAGCGGGAGGATCACCGGGGAGCTGTTTTTT